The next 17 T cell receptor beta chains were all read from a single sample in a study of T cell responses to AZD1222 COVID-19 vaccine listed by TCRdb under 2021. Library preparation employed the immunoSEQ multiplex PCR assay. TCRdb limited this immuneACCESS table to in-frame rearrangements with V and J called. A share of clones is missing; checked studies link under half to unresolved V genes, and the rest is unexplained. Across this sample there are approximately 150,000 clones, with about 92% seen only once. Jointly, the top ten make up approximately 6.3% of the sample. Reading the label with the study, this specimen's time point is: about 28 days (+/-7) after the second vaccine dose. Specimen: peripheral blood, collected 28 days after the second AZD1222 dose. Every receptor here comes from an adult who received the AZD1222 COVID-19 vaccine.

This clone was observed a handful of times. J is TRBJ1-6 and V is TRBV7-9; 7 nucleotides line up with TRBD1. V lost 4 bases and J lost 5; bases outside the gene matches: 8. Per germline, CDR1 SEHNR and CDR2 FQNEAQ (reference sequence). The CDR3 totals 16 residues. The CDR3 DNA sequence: TGTGCCAGCAGCTACCTACAGGGGAATGATAATTCACCCCTCCACTTT. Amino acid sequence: CASSYLQGNDNSPLHF.

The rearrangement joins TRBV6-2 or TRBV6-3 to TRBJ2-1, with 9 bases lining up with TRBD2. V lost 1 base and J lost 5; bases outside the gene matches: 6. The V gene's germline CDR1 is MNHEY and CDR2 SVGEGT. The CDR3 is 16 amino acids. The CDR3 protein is CASSYWSSGTHNEQFF. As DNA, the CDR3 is TGTGCCAGCAGTTACTGGTCTAGCGGGACACACAATGAGCAGTTCTTC.

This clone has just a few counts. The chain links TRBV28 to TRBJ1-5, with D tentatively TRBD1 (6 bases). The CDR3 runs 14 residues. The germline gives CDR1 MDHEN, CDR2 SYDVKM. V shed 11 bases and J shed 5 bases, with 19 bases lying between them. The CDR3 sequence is CAYSPGGVHQPQHF. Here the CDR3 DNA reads TGTGCCTATTCTCCGGGGGGCGTACATCAGCCCCAGCATTTT.

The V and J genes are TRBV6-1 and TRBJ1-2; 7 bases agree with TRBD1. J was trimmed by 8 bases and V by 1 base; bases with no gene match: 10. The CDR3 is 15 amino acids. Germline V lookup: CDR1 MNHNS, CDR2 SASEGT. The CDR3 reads CASSEDANRGGGYTF. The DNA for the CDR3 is TGTGCCAGCAGTGAAGACGCTAACAGGGGTGGAGGCTACACCTTC.

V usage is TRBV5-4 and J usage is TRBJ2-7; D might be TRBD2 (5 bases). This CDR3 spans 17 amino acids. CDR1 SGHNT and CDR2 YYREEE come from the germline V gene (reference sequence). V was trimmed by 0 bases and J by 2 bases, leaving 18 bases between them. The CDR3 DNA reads TGTGCCAGCAGCTTGGGTTCACCGGTGGACTCGGCCTACGAGCAGTACTTC. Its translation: CASSLGSPVDSAYEQYF.

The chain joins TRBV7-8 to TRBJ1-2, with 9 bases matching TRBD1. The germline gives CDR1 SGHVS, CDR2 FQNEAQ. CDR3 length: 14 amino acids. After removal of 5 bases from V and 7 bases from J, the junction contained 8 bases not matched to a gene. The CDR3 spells CASSAKDRGGGYTF. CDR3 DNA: TGTGCCAGCAGCGCTAAGGACAGGGGTGGTGGCTACACCTTC.

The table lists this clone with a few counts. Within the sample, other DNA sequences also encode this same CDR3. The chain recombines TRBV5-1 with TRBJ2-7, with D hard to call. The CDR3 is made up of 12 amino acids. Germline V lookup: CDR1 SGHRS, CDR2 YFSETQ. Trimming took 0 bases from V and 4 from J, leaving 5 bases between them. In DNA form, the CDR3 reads TGCGCCAGCAGCTTGGGAGGATACGAGCAGTACTTC. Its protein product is CASSLGGYEQYF.

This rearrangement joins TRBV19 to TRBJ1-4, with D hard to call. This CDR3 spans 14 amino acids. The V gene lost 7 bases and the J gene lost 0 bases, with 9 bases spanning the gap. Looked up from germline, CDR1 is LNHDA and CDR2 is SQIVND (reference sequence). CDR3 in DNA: TGTGCCAGTAAGCAGAGTGCAACTAATGAAAAACTGTTTTTT. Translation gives CASKQSATNEKLFF.

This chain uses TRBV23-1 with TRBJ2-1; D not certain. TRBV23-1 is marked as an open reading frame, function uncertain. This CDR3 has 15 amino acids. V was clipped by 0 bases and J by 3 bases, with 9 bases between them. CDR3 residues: CASSQSWQVYNEQFF. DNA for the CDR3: TGCGCCAGCAGTCAATCCTGGCAGGTCTACAATGAGCAGTTCTTC.

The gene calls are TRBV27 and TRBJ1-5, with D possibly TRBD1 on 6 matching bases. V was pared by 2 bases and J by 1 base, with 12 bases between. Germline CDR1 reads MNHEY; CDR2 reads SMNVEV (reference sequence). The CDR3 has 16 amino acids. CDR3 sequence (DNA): TGTGCCAGCAGTTTAAGGGGGTGGGCCAGCAATCAGCCCCAGCATTTT. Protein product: CASSLRGWASNQPQHF.

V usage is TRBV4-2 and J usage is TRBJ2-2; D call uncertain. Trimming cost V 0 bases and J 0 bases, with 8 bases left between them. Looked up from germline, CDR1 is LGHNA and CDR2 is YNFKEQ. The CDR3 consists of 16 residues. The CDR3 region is CASSQDPAANTGELFF. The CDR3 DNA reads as TGTGCCAGCAGCCAAGACCCAGCAGCGAACACCGGGGAGCTGTTTTTT.

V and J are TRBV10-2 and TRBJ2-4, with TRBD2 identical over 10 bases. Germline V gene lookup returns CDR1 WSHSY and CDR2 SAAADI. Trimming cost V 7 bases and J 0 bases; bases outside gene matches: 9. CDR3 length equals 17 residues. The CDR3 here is CASTAVAGGLAKNIQYF. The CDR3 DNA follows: TGCGCCAGCACCGCGGTAGCGGGGGGCTTAGCCAAAAACATTCAGTACTTC.

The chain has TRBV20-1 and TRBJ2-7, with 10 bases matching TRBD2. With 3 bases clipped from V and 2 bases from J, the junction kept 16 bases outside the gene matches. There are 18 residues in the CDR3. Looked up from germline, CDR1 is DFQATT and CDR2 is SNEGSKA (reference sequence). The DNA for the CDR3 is TGCAGTGCTAGTGGGCCTCGGACTAGCGGTCCCGGCGCCTACGAGCAGTACTTC. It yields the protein CSASGPRTSGPGAYEQYF.

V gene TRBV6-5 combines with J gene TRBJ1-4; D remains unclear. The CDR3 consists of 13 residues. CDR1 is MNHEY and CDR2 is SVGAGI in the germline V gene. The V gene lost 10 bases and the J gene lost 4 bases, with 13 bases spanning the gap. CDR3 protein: CAIARTNNEKLFF. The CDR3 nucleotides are TGTGCCATCGCCCGCACGAATAATGAAAAACTGTTTTTT.

CDR3 sequence: CASSLAGGSAYEQYF. The CDR3 nucleotides read TGTGCCAGCAGCTTGGCGGGAGGGTCAGCGTACGAGCAGTACTTC. The rearrangement links TRBV7-2 to TRBJ2-7, with TRBD2 identical over 9 bases. This CDR3 is 15 amino acids long. CDR1 and CDR2 (germline): SGHTA, FQGNSA. J lost 4 bases, V lost 3 bases, and 7 bases had no gene match.

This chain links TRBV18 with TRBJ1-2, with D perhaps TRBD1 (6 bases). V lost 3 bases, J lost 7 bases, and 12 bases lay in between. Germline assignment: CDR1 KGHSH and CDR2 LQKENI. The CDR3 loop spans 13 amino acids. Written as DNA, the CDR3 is TGTGCCAGCTCACCGAAGGGGGAAGGTGGCTACACCTTC. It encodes CASSPKGEGGYTF.

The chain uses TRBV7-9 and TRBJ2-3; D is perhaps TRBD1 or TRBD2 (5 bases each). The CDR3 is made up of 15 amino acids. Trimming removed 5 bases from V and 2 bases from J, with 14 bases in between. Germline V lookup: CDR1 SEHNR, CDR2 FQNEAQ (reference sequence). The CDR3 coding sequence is TGTGCCAGCAGCCGAGATTTGGGACCCACAGATACGCAGTATTTT. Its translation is CASSRDLGPTDTQYF.